These 25 T cell receptor beta chains came from one sample sequenced in a study of T cell repertoires in cytomegalovirus infection. These TCRs' antigens remain unknown. MiXCR, applied by TCRdb to the reads, yields one record per CDR3 protein. Counted here are nearly 700,000 distinct CDR3 sequences, around 35% occurring once; the ten biggest clones make up over 15%. The material sequenced was cultured PBMCs, taken from culture after CMV antigen stimulation. The receptor set was obtained from a human donor in good health (CMV status not recorded). Some clones in this sample may be carry-over from other donors' samples.

In its sample, this clonotype was seen a few times. The rearrangement uses TRBV6-6 and TRBJ1-1; D remains unclear. CDR1 and CDR2 (germline): MNHNY, SVGAGI (reference sequence). V shed 2 bases and J shed 7 bases, with 8 bases lying between them. CDR3 length equals 12 residues. The CDR3 spells CASSYPGFEAFF. CDR3 nucleotide sequence: TGTGCCAGCAGTTACCCGGGGTTTGAAGCTTTCTTT.

The genes are TRBV5-4 and TRBJ2-1; no reliable D call. The CDR3 runs to 12 residues. V gave up 0 bases and J gave up 12 bases, with 10 bases separating them. Germline V gene lookup returns CDR1 SGHNT and CDR2 YYREEE (reference sequence). The CDR3 DNA sequence: TGTGCCAGCAGCTTGGTCGAAGGAAGGCAGTTCTTC. Translated: CASSLVEGRQFF.

This chain links TRBV6-1 with TRBJ2-7; D is uncertain. V lost 3 bases, J lost 2 bases, and 8 bases lay in between. The germline V gene has CDR1 MNHNS and CDR2 SASEGT. The CDR3 consists of 13 residues. CDR3 bases: TGTGCCAGCAGTGAGATGGTAACCTACGAGCAGTACTTC. This sequence encodes CASSEMVTYEQYF.

The CDR3 coding sequence is TGTGCCAGCAGTGACCGGACAAAAAAAAATACGCAGTATTTT. Residues: CASSDRTKKNTQYF. The chain joins TRBV2 to TRBJ2-3, with a weak D call TRBD1 (5 bases). Trimming took 3 bases from V and 7 from J, leaving 14 bases between them. CDR1 and CDR2 from the germline V gene are SNHLY and FYNNEI. CDR3 length: 14 residues. The full variable domain, with the rest looked up from reference TRBV2 and TRBJ2-3, is EPEVTQTPSHQVTQMGQEVILRCVPISNHLYFYWYRQILGQKVEFLVSFYNNEISEKSEIFDDQFSVERPDGSNFTLKIRSTKLEDSAMYFCASSDRTKKNTQYFGPGTRLTVL.

This clonotype was seen many times. The chain has TRBV20-1 and TRBJ1-5, with D hard to call. Germline V gene sequence: CDR1 DFQATT, CDR2 SNEGSKA (reference sequence). With 3 bases removed from V and 4 bases from J, the gap between germline ends came to 7 bases. The CDR3 extends over 12 amino acids. In DNA form, the CDR3 reads TGCAGTGCTAGTCGGGGAAATCAGCCCCAGCATTTT. Protein: CSASRGNQPQHF.

The chain uses TRBV7-9 and TRBJ1-4, with D possibly matching TRBD1 (5 bases). CDR3 length: 15 residues. CDR1 and CDR2 (germline): SEHNR, FQNEAQ (reference sequence). V was pared by 5 bases and J by 2 bases, with 12 bases between. CDR3 DNA sequence: TGTGCCAGCAGCCCCGGGGCAGGGACTAATGAAAAACTGTTTTTT. Encoded protein: CASSPGAGTNEKLFF.

The chain links TRBV20-1 to TRBJ2-3, with D perhaps TRBD1 or TRBD2 (5 bases each). The CDR3 runs 15 residues. Trimming removed 1 base from V and 1 base from J, with 12 bases in between. The germline V gene encodes CDR1 DFQATT and CDR2 SNEGSKA (reference sequence). CDR3 protein: CSARGRPGRTDTQYF. CDR3 nucleotide sequence: TGCAGTGCTAGAGGCCGGCCGGGACGCACAGATACGCAGTATTTT.

The chain joins TRBV12-3 or TRBV12-4 to TRBJ2-7; possible D gene TRBD1, 6 bases. The CDR3 length is 12 residues. Trimming cost V 2 bases and J 6 bases, with 8 bases left between them. The CDR3 is CASSLTGTEQYF. The CDR3 DNA reads TGTGCCAGCAGTTTAACAGGGACCGAGCAGTACTTC.

This clonotype was counted only a few times. J is TRBJ1-3 and V is TRBV20-1; D is perhaps TRBD1 (5 bases). The germline V gene has CDR1 DFQATT and CDR2 SNEGSKA (reference sequence). This CDR3 has 17 residues. V dropped 0 bases and J dropped 1 base, with 16 bases sitting between them. The CDR3 bases are TGCAGTGCTAGAGAAGTCGGCAGGGCCCAGTCTGGAAACACCATATATTTT. The encoded protein is CSAREVGRAQSGNTIYF.

This clonotype was seen just once. The rearrangement links TRBV15 to TRBJ2-3, with 10 positions matching TRBD2. The V gene's germline CDR1 is LNHNV and CDR2 YYDKDF (reference sequence). There are 16 residues in the CDR3. Unmatched junction bases numbered 8, after V lost 0 bases and J lost 8 bases. CDR3 protein: CATSRDLLAGGLTQYF. The CDR3 DNA sequence: TGTGCCACCAGCAGAGATCTTTTAGCGGGGGGCCTTACGCAGTATTTT.

V is TRBV6-6 and J is TRBJ2-1; D is unresolved. Germline CDR1 MNHNY, CDR2 SVGAGI (reference sequence). Trimming pared 0 bases from V and 10 bases from J, leaving 10 bases between. The length of the CDR3 is 13 residues. CDR3 nucleotide sequence: TGTGCCAGCAGTTACTCGAGTCTGGGAGAGCAGTTCTTC. This translates into CASSYSSLGEQFF.

CDR3 DNA sequence: TGTGCCAGCTCCCCAAGACAGGTAGCCATGAACACTGAAGCTTTCTTT. Amino acids: CASSPRQVAMNTEAFF. The rearrangement uses TRBV18 and TRBJ1-1, with a tentative D call TRBD1 (6 bases). Deletions cut 6 bases from V and 0 bases from J, with 17 bases between. Germline V CDR1 and CDR2: KGHSH, LQKENI. The CDR3 is 16 amino acids.

This sequence joins TRBV12-5 and TRBJ1-2; the D is unclear. The CDR3 extends over 13 amino acids. Trimming cost V 1 base and J 7 bases, with 10 bases left between them. Germline-derived CDR1 and CDR2 are LGHNT and FRNRAP. CDR3 sequence (DNA): TGTGCTAGTGGTTTGGGACTGAATAGTGGCTACACCTTC. Encoded protein: CASGLGLNSGYTF.

The V gene is TRBV11-2, the J gene TRBJ1-1; 11 bases are shared with TRBD1. CDR1 and CDR2 (germline): SGHAT, FQNNGV. V shed 4 bases and J 5 bases; nucleotides not matched to a gene: 6. The CDR3 is 15 amino acids. CDR3 residues: CASSSGQGAWTEAFF. DNA for the CDR3: TGTGCCAGCAGCTCCGGACAGGGGGCGTGGACTGAAGCTTTCTTT.

The chain links TRBV6-2 or TRBV6-3 to TRBJ2-5; TRBD2 matches 8 bases. V lost 8 bases, J lost 3 bases, and 29 bases stayed unmatched. Germline V CDR1 and CDR2: MNHEY, SVGEGT. This CDR3 comprises 21 residues. For the CDR3, the DNA is TGTGCCAGCCCCCCCCGGGGGGGGTTTAGTTGGTCTGACCAGGAGGAAGAGACCCAGTACTTC. Translating gives CASPPRGGFSWSDQEEETQYF.

The chain links TRBV7-6 to TRBJ1-6; D unresolved. Germline V gene data show CDR1 as SGHVS and CDR2 as FNYEAQ. V lost 5 bases and J 9 bases, leaving 14 bases between the germline ends. CDR3 length: 14 amino acids. CDR3 residues: CASSQDGTLSPLHF. The CDR3 coding sequence is TGTGCCAGCAGCCAAGACGGAACCCTTTCACCCCTCCACTTT.

This clonotype was observed a handful of times. The rearrangement links TRBV7-2 to TRBJ2-3, with 7 bases aligning to TRBD2. This CDR3 contains 16 residues. CDR1 SGHTA and CDR2 FQGNSA come from the germline V gene. J was trimmed by 5 bases and V by 3 bases; bases with no gene match: 11. The CDR3 loop is CASSFGDYPRRDTQYF. The DNA for the CDR3 is TGTGCCAGCAGCTTTGGGGACTATCCGAGGAGAGATACGCAGTATTTT.

The chain employs TRBV30 and TRBJ1-2; TRBD1 might be the D (5 bases). The V gene's germline CDR1 is GTSNPN and CDR2 SVGIG (reference sequence). The CDR3 spans 14 residues. The V gene lost 3 bases and the J gene lost 4 bases, with 15 bases spanning the gap. CDR3 in DNA: TGTGCCTGGAGCCAGTCAGGGATCGGCTATGGCTACACCTTC. It is translated as CAWSQSGIGYGYTF. The full variable domain, in which reference TRBV30 and TRBJ1-2 provide the parts outside the CDR3, is SQTIHQWPATLVQPVGSPLSLECTVEGTSNPNLYWYRQAAGRGLQLLFYSVGIGQISSEVPQNLSASRPQDRQFILSSKKLLLSDSGFYLCAWSQSGIGYGYTFGSGTRLTVV.

This clonotype appeared many times. The chain carries TRBV7-8 and TRBJ2-7; the D is unclear. CDR3 length: 13 residues. Germline values: CDR1 SGHVS, CDR2 FQNEAQ. V lost 1 base, J lost 6 bases, and 10 bases lay in between. Written as DNA, the CDR3 is TGTGCCAGCAGCTTAGGTCCCGTCAGCGAGCAGTACTTC. Translation: CASSLGPVSEQYF.

Only a few counts were recorded for this clonotype. The chain recombines TRBV28 with TRBJ1-1, with D unclear. This CDR3 is built from 14 residues. With 4 bases removed from V and 10 bases from J, the gap between germline ends came to 19 bases. CDR1 and CDR2 (germline): MDHEN, SYDVKM. As DNA, the CDR3 is TGTGCCAGCAGTTCCCGAGAAGGCTCTAGAGGAGCTTTCTTT. Translated: CASSSREGSRGAFF.

This clonotype was detected a few times. This chain links TRBV7-9 with TRBJ1-4; 9 nucleotides agree with TRBD1. CDR1 is SEHNR and CDR2 is FQNEAQ in the germline V gene (reference sequence). The CDR3 is 15 amino acids. V was pared by 8 bases and J by 0 bases, with 4 bases of the junction left unmatched. CDR3 sequence reads: CASLRTGATNEKLFF. CDR3 DNA sequence: TGTGCCAGCTTAAGGACAGGGGCAACTAATGAAAAACTGTTTTTT. The whole variable domain, remainder taken from reference TRBV7-9 and TRBJ1-4, is DTGVSQNPRHKITKRGQNVTFRCDPISEHNRLYWYRQTLGQGPEFLTYFQNEAQLEKSRLLSDRFSAERPKGSFSTLEIQRTEQGDSAMYLCASLRTGATNEKLFFGSGTQLSVL.

This clonotype was recorded a few times. V gene TRBV29-1 combines with J gene TRBJ2-1; TRBD1 matches at 8 bases. Germline lookup yields CDR1 SQVTM and CDR2 ANQGSEA. V lost 5 bases and J lost 3; bases outside the gene matches: 6. The CDR3 spans 14 residues. CDR3 loop: CSVQDREGYNEQFF. The DNA for the CDR3 is TGCAGCGTTCAGGACAGGGAAGGCTACAATGAGCAGTTCTTC.

The gene calls are TRBV2 and TRBJ1-2, with D perhaps TRBD1 (5 bases). This CDR3 contains 16 residues. Germline V gene lookup returns CDR1 SNHLY and CDR2 FYNNEI. Trimming shortened V by 6 bases and J by 2 bases, and 19 bases separated the two germline ends. CDR3 sequence reads: CASREPAGFLNYGYTF. CDR3 in DNA: TGTGCCAGCAGGGAGCCGGCAGGGTTTCTCAACTATGGCTACACCTTC.

This clonotype was seen once. V gene TRBV18 combines with J gene TRBJ1-3; tentative D call: TRBD1 (6 bases). The CDR3 length is 14 residues. Trimming cost V 11 bases and J 0 bases, with 14 bases left between them. Germline V gene data show CDR1 as KGHSH and CDR2 as LQKENI. In DNA, the CDR3 is TGTGCCGGGAGTCAGGGGATCTCTGGAAACACCATATATTTT. Its translation: CAGSQGISGNTIYF.

This chain uses TRBV5-1 with TRBJ1-1, with TRBD1 identical over 7 bases. Germline trimming cut 4 bases from V and 1 base from J; bases unmatched to any gene: 4. The CDR3 covers 14 residues. Per the germline V gene, CDR1 is SGHRS and CDR2 is YFSETQ. CDR3 coding DNA: TGCGCCAGCAGCCGGGACAGACCGAACACTGAAGCTTTCTTT. Encoded protein: CASSRDRPNTEAFF.